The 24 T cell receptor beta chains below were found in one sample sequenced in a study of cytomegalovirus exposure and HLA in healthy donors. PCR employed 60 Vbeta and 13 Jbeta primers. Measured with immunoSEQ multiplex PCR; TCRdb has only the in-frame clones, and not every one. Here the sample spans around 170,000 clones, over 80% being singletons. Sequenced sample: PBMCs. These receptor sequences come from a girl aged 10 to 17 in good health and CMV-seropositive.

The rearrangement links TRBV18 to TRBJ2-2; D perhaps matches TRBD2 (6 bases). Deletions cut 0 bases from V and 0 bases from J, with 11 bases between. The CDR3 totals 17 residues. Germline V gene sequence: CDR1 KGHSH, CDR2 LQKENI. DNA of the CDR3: TGTGCCAGCTCACCACCGTCGGGAGAGTCGAACACCGGGGAGCTGTTTTTT. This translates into CASSPPSGESNTGELFF. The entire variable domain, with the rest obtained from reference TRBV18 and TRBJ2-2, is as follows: NAGVMQNPRHLVRRRGQEARLRCSPMKGHSHVYWYRQLPEEGLKFMVYLQKENIIDESGMPKERFSAEFPKEGPSILRIQQVVRGDSAAYFCASSPPSGESNTGELFFGEGSRLTVL.

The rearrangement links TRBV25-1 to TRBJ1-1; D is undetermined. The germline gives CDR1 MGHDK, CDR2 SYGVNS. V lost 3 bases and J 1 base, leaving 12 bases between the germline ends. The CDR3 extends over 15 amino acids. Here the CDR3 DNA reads TGTGCCAGCAGTGACAGACTTGGTGGGAACACTGAAGCTTTCTTT. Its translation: CASSDRLGGNTEAFF. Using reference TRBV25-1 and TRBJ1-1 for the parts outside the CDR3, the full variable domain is EADIYQTPRYLVIGTGKKITLECSQTMGHDKMYWYQQDPGMELHLIHYSYGVNSTEKGDLSSESTVSRIRTEHFPLTLESARPSHTSQYLCASSDRLGGNTEAFFGQGTRLTVV.

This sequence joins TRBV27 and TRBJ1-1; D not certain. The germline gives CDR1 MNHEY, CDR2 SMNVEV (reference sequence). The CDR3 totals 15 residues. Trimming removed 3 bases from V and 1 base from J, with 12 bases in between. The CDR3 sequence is CASSFGRGWNTEAFF. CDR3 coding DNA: TGTGCCAGCAGTTTCGGGCGGGGTTGGAACACTGAAGCTTTCTTT.

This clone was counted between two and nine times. The CDR3 DNA reads as TGTGCCAGCAGCCAATCCGACAGGGAATTCTTCACAGATACGCAGTATTTT. Protein: CASSQSDREFFTDTQYF. V gene TRBV16 combines with J gene TRBJ2-3, with 7 nucleotides matching TRBD1. The germline V gene has CDR1 KGHSY and CDR2 FQNENV. J gave up 2 bases and V 0 bases, and 8 bases lay outside the gene matches. The CDR3 loop spans 17 amino acids.

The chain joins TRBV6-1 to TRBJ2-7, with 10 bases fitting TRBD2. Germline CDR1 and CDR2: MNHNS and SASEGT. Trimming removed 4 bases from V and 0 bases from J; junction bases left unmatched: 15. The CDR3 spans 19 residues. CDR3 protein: CASSGGWSGRAPGSYEQYF. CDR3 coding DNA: TGTGCCAGCAGTGGGGGGTGGAGCGGGAGGGCCCCGGGCTCCTACGAGCAGTACTTC.

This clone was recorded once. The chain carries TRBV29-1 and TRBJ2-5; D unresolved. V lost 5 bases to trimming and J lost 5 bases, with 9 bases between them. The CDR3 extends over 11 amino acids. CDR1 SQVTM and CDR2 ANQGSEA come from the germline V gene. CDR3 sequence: CSVQRWETQYF. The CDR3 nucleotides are TGCAGCGTTCAGAGGTGGGAGACCCAGTACTTC.

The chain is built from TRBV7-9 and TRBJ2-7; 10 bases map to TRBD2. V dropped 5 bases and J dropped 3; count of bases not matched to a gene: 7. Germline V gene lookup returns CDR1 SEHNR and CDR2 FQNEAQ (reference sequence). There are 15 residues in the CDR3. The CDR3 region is CASSLLAGENYEQYF. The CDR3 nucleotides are TGTGCCAGCAGCCTTCTAGCGGGAGAAAACTACGAGCAGTACTTC.

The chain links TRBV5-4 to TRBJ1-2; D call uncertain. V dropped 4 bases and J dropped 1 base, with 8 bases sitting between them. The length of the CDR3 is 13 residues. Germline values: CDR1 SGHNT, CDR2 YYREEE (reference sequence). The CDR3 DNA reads TGTGCCAGCAGCGGCACAGTTAACTATGGCTACACCTTC. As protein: CASSGTVNYGYTF.

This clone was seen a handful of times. In DNA form, the CDR3 reads TGTGCCAGCAGCTCACAGGGGAACACTGAAGCTTTCTTT. Translation gives CASSSQGNTEAFF. V is TRBV7-6 and J is TRBJ1-1; D is perhaps TRBD1 (6 bases). Germline V lookup: CDR1 SGHVS, CDR2 FNYEAQ. CDR3 length: 13 residues. Trimming stripped 4 bases from V and 1 base from J, with 7 bases between.

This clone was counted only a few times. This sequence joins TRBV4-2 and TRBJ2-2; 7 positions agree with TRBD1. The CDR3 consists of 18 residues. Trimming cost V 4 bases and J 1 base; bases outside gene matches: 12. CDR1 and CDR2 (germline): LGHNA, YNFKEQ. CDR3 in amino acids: CASSLPLTGAENTGELFF. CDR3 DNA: TGTGCCAGCAGCCTACCCCTCACAGGGGCCGAGAACACCGGGGAGCTGTTTTTT.

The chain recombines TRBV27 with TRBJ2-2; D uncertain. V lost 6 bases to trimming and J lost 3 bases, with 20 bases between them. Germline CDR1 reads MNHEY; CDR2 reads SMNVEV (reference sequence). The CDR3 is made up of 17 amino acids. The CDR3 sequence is CASRHLTTFGYTGELFF. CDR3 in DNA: TGTGCCAGCAGGCATCTGACCACCTTCGGGTACACCGGGGAGCTGTTTTTT.

The CDR3 DNA follows: TGTGCCATCAGTGATCACTCCTACGAGCAGTACTTC. Translating gives CAISDHSYEQYF. V gene TRBV10-3 combines with J gene TRBJ2-5; unclear D gene. The end of the DNA fits TRBJ2-7 better, so the J call may be wrong. The germline CDR1 and CDR2 sequences are ENHRY and SYGVKD. The CDR3 extends over 12 amino acids.

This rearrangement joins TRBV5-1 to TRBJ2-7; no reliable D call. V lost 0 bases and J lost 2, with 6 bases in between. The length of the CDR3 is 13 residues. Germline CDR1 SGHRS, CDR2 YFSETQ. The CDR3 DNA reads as TGCGCCAGCAGCTTGGGGGCAGCCTACGAGCAGTACTTC. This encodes CASSLGAAYEQYF.

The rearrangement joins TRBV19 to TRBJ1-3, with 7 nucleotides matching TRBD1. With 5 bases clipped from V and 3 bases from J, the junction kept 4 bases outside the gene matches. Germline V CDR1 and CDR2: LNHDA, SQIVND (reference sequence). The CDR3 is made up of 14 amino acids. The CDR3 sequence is CASSVTGYGNTIYF. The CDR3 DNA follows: TGTGCCAGTAGTGTGACAGGGTATGGAAACACCATATATTTT.

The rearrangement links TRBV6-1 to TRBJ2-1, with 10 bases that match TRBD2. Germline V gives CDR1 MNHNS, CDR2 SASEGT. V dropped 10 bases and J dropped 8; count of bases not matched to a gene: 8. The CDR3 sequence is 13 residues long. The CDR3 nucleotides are TGTGCCATAAGCGGGAGGGGGAGGGATGAGCAGTTCTTC. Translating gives CAISGRGRDEQFF.

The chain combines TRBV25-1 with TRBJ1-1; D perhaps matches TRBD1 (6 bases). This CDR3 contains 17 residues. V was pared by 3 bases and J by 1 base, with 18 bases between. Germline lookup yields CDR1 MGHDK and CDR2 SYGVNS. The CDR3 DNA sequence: TGTGCCAGCAGTGACTTCAGGGGTTGGGAAGCGAACACTGAAGCTTTCTTT. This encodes CASSDFRGWEANTEAFF.

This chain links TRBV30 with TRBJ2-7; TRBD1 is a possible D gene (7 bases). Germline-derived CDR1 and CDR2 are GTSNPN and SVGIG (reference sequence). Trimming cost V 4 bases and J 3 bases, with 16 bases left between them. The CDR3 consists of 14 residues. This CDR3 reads CAWTLGQGGYEQYF. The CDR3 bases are TGTGCCTGGACCCTCGGTCAGGGGGGCTACGAGCAGTACTTC.

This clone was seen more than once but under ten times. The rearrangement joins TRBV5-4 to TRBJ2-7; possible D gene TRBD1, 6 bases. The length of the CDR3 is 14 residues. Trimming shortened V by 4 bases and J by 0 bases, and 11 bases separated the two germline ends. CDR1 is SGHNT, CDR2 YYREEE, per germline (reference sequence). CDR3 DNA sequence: TGTGCCAGCAGCCCAGGACAGAGCTCCTACGAGCAGTACTTC. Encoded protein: CASSPGQSSYEQYF.

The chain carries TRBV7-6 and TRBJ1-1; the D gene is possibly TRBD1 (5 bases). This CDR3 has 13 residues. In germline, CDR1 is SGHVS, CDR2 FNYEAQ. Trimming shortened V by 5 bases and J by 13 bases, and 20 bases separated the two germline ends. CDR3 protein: CASSPREGTFFFF. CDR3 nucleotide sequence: TGTGCCAGCAGCCCCCGGGAGGGGACGTTTTTTTTCTTT.

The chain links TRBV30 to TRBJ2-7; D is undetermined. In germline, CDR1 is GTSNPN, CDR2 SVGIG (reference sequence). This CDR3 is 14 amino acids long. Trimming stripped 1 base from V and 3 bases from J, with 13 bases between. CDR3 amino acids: CAWSASRSLYEQYF. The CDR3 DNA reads TGTGCCTGGAGTGCATCCCGCAGTCTCTACGAGCAGTACTTC.

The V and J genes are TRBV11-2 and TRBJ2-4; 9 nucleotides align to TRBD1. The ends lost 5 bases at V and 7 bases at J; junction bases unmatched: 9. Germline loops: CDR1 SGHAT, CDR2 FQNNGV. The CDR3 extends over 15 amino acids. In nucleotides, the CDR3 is TGTGCCAGCAGCCGTCTACAGGGGGCGGGGAACATTCAGTACTTC. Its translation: CASSRLQGAGNIQYF.

CDR3 DNA: TGTGCCAGCAGTTTATTGGGACAGGGGGTAGATACGCAGTATTTT. Protein sequence: CASSLLGQGVDTQYF. J is TRBJ2-3 and V is TRBV27; the match to TRBD1 covers 11 bases. After removal of 1 base from V and 5 bases from J, the junction contained 2 bases not matched to a gene. CDR3 length: 15 residues. The germline gives CDR1 MNHEY, CDR2 SMNVEV (reference sequence).

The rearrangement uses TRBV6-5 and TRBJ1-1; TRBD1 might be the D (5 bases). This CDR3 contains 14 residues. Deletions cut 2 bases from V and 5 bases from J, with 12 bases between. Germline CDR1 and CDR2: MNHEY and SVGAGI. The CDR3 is CASSYGRVGTEAFF. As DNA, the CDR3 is TGTGCCAGCAGTTACGGCAGGGTGGGGACTGAAGCTTTCTTT.

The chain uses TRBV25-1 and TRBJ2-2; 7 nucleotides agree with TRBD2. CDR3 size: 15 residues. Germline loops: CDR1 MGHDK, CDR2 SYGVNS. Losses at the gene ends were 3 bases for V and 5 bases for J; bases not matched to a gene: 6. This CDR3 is CASSEWEGLTGELFF. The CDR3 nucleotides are TGTGCCAGCAGTGAGTGGGAGGGCCTTACCGGGGAGCTGTTTTTT.